The present TCR beta chain was sequenced within a study of blood T cell repertoires in COVID-19. The germline CDR1 and CDR2 sequences are MDHEN and SYDVKM. CDR3 length: 14 residues. With 11 bases clipped from V and 4 bases from J, the junction kept 9 bases outside the gene matches. A single count supports this clone. As handled by the study authors: Amplification of reference gene primers provided the estimated nucleated cell counts. TCRdb's copy holds only in-frame clones and misses some; the assay was immunoSEQ multiplex PCR. Clonal size and the V and J genes are those of that table, whereas D and trimming came from the DNA. This sample carries over 300,000 clones, 70% to 90% of them seen once, and the ten largest clones take 7.2%.

The clonotype was recovered from a human donor in a cohort sampled during active COVID-19. The sequencing sample was made of peripheral blood. The V call is TRBV28, the J call TRBJ2-2, with TRBD1 identical over 8 bases. The CDR3 DNA sequence: TGTGCCCCCCCTCGGACAGGGAGCACCGGGGAGCTGTTTTTT. It codes for CAPPRTGSTGELFF.